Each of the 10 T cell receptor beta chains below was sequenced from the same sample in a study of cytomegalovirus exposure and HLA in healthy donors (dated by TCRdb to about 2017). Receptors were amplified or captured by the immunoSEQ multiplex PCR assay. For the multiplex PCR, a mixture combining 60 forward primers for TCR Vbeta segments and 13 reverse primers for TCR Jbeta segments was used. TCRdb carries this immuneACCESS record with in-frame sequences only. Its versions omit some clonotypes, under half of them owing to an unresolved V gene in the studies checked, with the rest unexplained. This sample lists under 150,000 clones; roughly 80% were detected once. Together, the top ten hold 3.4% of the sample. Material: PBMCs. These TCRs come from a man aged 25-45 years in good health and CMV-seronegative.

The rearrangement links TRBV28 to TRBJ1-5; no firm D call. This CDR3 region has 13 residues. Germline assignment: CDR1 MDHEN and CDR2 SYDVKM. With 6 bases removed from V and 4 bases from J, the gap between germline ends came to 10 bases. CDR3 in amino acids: CASRLGWNQPQHF. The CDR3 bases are TGTGCCAGCAGGTTGGGCTGGAATCAGCCCCAGCATTTT.

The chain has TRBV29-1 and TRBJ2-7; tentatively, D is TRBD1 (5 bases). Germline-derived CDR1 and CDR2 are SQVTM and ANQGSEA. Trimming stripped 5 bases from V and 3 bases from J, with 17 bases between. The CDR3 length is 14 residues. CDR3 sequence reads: CSVLNPTGNYEQYF. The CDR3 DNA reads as TGCAGCGTTCTCAACCCCACAGGTAACTACGAGCAGTACTTC.

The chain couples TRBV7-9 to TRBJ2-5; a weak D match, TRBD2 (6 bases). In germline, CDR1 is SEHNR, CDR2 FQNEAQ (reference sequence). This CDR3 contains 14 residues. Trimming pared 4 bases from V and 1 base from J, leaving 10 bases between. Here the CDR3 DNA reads TGTGCCAGCAGCTGGCCGGGACTCCAAGAGACCCAGTACTTC. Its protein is CASSWPGLQETQYF.

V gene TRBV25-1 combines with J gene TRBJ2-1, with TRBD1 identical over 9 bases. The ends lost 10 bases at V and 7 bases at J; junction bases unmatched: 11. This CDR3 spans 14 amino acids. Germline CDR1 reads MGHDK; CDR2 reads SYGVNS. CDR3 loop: CATIRGTGYNEQFF. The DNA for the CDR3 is TGTGCCACCATCAGAGGGACAGGGTATAATGAGCAGTTCTTC.

Here the CDR3 DNA reads TGCGCCAGCAGCCAGGAACAGGGCCTCGAGGTTCAGCCCCAGCATTTT. Encoded protein: CASSQEQGLEVQPQHF. This chain uses TRBV4-1 with TRBJ1-5; weak D call: TRBD1 (6 bases). Germline assignment: CDR1 MGHRA and CDR2 YSYEKL. V lost 3 bases and J lost 6, with 18 bases in between. The CDR3 length is 16 residues.

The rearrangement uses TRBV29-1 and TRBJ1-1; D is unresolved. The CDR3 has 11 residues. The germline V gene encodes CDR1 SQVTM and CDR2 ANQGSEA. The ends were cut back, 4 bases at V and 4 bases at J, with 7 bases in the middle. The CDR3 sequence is CSVASPTEAFF. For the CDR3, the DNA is TGCAGCGTTGCTAGTCCCACTGAAGCTTTCTTT.

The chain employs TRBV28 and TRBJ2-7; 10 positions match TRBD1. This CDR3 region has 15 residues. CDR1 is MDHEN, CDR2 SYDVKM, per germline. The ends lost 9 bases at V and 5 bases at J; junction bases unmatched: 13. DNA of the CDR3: TGTGCCAGTTTACACATCCGGGACAGGGGACACGAGCAGTACTTC. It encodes CASLHIRDRGHEQYF.

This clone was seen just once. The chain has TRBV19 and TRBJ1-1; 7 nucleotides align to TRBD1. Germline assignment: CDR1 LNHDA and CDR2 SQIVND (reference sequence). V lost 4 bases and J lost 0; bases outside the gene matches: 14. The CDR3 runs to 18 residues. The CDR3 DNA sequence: TGTGCCAGTAGTAACAGGGGCCTTCTTCCGGGCATGAACACTGAAGCTTTCTTT. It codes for CASSNRGLLPGMNTEAFF.

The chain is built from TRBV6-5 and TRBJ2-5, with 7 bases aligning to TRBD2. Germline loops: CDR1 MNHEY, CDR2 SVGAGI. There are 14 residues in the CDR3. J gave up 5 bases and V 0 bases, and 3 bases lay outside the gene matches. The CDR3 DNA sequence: TGTGCCAGCAGTTACTCGGGAGGGGTGGAGACCCAGTACTTC. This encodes CASSYSGGVETQYF.

The CDR3 sequence: CASSRFSAVGVTDTQYF. The CDR3 nucleotides are TGCGCCAGCAGTCGTTTCTCCGCGGTTGGTGTCACAGATACGCAGTATTTT. This chain uses TRBV23-1 with TRBJ2-3; D call uncertain. TRBV23-1 is filed as an ORF, its function uncertain. The V end was cut by 4 bases, the J end by 2 bases, with 19 bases between. The CDR3 loop spans 17 amino acids.